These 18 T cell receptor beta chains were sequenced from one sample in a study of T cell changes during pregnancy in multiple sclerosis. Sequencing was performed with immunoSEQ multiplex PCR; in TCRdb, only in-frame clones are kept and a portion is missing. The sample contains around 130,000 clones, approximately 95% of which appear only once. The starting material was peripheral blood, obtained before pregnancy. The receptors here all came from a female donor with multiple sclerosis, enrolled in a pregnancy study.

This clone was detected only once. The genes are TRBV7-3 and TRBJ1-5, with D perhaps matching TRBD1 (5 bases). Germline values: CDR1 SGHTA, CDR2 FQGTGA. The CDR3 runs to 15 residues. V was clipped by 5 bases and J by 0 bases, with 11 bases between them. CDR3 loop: CASSRQNHSNQPQHF. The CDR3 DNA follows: TGTGCCAGCAGCCGACAGAACCATAGCAATCAGCCCCAGCATTTT.

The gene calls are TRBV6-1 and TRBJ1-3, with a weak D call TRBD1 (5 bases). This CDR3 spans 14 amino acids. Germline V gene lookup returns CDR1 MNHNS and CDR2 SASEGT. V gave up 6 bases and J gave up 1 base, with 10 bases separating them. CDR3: CASRVQESGNTIYF. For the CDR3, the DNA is TGTGCCAGCAGAGTACAGGAATCTGGAAACACCATATATTTT.

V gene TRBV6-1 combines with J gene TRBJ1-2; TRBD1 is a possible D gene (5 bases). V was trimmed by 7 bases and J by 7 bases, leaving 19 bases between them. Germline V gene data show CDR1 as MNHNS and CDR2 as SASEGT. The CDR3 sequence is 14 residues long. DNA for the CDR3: TGTGCCAGCAACAGACTGGCGGGGGAAGGTGGCTACACCTTC. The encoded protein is CASNRLAGEGGYTF.

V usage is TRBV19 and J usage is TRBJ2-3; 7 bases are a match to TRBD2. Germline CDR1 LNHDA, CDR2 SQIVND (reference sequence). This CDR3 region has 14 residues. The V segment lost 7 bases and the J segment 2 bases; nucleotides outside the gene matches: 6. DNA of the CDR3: TGTGCCAGTACCAGCGGGGTTGACACAGATACGCAGTATTTT. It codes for CASTSGVDTDTQYF.

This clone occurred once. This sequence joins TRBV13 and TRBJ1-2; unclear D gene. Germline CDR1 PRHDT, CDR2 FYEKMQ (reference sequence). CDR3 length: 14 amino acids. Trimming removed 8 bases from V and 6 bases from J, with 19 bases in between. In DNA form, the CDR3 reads TGTGCCAGCTATCGAAACCCCTCTGCGGATGGCTACACCTTC. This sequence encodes CASYRNPSADGYTF.

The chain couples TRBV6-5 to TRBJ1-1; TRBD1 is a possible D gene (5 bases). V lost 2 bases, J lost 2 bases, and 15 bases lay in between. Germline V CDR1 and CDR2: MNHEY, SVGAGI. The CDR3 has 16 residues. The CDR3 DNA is TGTGCCAGCAGTTACCTCCCGGGGGGGGGAAACACTGAAGCTTTCTTT. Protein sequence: CASSYLPGGGNTEAFF.

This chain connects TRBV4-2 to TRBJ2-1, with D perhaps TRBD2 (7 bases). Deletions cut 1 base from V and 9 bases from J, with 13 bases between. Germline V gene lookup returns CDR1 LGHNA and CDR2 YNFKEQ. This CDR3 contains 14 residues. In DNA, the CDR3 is TGTGCCAGCAGCCAAGGGGGGGGCAGGGGTGAGCAGTTCTTC. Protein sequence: CASSQGGGRGEQFF.

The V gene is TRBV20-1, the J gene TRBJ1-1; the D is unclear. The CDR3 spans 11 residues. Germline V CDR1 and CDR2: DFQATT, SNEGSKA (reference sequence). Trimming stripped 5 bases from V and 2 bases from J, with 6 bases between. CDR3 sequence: CSASLNTEAFF. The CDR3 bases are TGCAGTGCTTCCTTAAACACTGAAGCTTTCTTT.

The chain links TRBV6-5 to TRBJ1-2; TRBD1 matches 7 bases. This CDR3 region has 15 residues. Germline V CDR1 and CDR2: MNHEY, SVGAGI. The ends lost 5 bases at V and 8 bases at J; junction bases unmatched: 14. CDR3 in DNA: TGTGCCAGCAGTCCAGTTGGACAGGCCCGTTGGGGCTACACCTTC. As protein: CASSPVGQARWGYTF.

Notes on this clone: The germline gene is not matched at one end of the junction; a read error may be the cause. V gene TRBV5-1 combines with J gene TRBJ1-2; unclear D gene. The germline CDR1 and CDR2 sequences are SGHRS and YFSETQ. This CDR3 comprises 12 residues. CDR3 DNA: TGCGCCAGCAGCTCCATACCGGGAAGAGCACATTTC. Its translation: CASSSIPGRAHF.

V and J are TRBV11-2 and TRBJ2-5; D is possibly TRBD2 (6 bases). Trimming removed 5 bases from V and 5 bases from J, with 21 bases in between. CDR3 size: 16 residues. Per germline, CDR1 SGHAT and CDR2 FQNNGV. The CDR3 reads CASSPTGTGWGETQYF. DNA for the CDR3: TGTGCCAGCAGCCCTACCGGGACTGGGTGGGGCGAGACCCAGTACTTC.

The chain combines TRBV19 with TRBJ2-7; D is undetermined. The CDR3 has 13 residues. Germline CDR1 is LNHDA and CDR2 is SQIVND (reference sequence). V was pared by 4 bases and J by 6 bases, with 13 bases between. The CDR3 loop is CASSTLFVSEQYF. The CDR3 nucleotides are TGTGCCAGTAGTACCCTCTTTGTGTCCGAGCAGTACTTC.

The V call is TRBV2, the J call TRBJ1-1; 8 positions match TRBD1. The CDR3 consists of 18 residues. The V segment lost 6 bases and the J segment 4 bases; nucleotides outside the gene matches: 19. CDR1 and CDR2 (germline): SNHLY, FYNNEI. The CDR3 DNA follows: TGTGCCAGCAGCGGAAGAGATTTGACAGGGGATAGCGGCACTGAAGCTTTCTTT. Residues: CASSGRDLTGDSGTEAFF.

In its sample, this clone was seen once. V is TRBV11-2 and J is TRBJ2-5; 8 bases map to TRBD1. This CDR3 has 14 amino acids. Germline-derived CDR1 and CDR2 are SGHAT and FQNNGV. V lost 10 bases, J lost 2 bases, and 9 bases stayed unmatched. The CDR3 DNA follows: TGTGCCACCCAGGACAGGGTGGGGCAAGAGACCCAGTACTTC. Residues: CATQDRVGQETQYF. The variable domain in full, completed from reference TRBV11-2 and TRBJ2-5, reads EAGVAQSPRYKIIEKRQSVAFWCNPISGHATLYWYQQILGQGPKLLIQFQNNGVVDDSQLPKDRFSAERLKGVDSTLKIQPAKLEDSAVYLCATQDRVGQETQYFGPGTRLLVL.

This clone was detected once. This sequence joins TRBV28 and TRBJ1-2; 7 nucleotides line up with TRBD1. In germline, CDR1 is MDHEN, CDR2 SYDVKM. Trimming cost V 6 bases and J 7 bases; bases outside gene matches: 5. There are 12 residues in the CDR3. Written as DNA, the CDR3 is TGTGCCAGCAGAGGGACAGTTTCTGGCTACACCTTC. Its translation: CASRGTVSGYTF.

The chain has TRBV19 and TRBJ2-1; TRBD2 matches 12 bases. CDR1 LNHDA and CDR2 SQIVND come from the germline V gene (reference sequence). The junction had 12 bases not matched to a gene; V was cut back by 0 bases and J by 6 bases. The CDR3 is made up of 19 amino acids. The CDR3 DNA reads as TGTGCCAGTAGTATAGATGCAGGTCGACTAGCGGGAGAGGTCAATGAGCAGTTCTTC. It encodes CASSIDAGRLAGEVNEQFF.

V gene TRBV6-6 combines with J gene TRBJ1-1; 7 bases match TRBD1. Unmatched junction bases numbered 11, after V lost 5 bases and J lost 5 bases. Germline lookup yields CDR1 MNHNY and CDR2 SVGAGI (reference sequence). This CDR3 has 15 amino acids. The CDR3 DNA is TGTGCCAGCAGTCATATAAGGGGGCGCTTGACTGAAGCTTTCTTT. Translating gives CASSHIRGRLTEAFF.

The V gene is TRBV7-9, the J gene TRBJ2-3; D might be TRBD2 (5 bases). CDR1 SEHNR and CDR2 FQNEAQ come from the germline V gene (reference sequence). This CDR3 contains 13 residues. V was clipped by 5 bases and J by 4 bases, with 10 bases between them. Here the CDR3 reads CASSREVADTQYF. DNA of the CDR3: TGTGCCAGCAGCCGGGAAGTGGCAGATACGCAGTATTTT.